This entry describes one T cell receptor (beta chain). The data stem from a study of blood T cell repertoires in COVID-19. Study background: The study drew acute and convalescent COVID-19 samples from the United States, Italy and Spain.

The germline V gene encodes CDR1 SGHRS and CDR2 YFSETQ. V lost 4 bases and J lost 9; bases outside the gene matches: 12. The CDR3 is 15 residues long. Methods used by the authors: Amplified reference gene primers provided the basis for estimating nucleated cell counts. The table came from immunoSEQ multiplex PCR; TCRdb's copy has only in-frame clones and leaves some out. From that table come the V and J calls and clone size; the DNA was used to work out D and trimming. This sample has 300,000 to 400,000 clones, with about 92% found just once. The clonotype was recovered from a man aged 55-75 years who had recovered from COVID-19. Sequenced: PBMCs or T cells enriched from blood (not recorded which). This chain uses TRBV5-1 with TRBJ2-1; 8 bases are shared with TRBD2. The CDR3 is CASSLRSGSGTEQFF. The DNA of the CDR3 is TGCGCCAGCAGCCTGAGAAGCGGGAGTGGAACTGAGCAGTTCTTC.